The subject of this entry is one T cell receptor (beta chain). This specimen comes from a study of OX40 agonist ivuxolimab in advanced cancers. The CDR3 has 14 amino acids. Trimming took off 0 bases at V and 5 bases at J, with 12 bases between the two ends. The germline V gene encodes CDR1 SGHNT and CDR2 YYREEE (reference sequence). Profiling relied on immunoSEQ multiplex PCR, and the TCRdb table lists in-frame clones only, not all of them. Found here are tens of thousands of clones, around 90% of them singletons; the top ten hold 0.43%. This TCR was sampled from an adult with an advanced solid tumor such as melanoma, head and neck, liver or kidney cancer. The V and J genes are TRBV5-4 and TRBJ2-7; perhaps TRBD1 as D (6 bases). This specimen was CD4+ or CD8+ T cells sorted from blood, taken in a trial of the OX40 agonist ivuxolimab. DNA for the CDR3: TGTGCCAGCAGCTTGGATGCAGGGGACAACGAGCAGTACTTC. It yields the protein CASSLDAGDNEQYF. The variable domain in full, with the rest retrieved from reference TRBV5-4 and TRBJ2-7, is ETGVTQSPTHLIKTRGQQVTLRCSSQSGHNTVSWYQQALGQGPQFIFQYYREEENGRGNFPPRFSGLQFPNYSSELNVNALELDDSALYLCASSLDAGDNEQYFGPGTRLTVT.